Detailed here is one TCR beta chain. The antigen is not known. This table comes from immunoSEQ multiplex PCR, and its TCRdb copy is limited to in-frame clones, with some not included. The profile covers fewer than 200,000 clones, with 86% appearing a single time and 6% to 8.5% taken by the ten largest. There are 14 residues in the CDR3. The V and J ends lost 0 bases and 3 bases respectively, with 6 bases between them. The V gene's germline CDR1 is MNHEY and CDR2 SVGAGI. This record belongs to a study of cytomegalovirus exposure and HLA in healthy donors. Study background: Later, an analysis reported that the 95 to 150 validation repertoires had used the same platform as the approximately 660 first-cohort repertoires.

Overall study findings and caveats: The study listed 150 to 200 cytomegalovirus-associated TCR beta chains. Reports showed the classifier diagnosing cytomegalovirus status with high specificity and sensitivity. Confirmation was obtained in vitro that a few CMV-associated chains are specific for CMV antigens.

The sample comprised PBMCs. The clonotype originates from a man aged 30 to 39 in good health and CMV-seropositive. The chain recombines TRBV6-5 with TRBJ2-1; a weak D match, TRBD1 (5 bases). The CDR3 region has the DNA TGTGCCAGCAGTTACTCGGACATCTACAATGAGCAGTTCTTC. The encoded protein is CASSYSDIYNEQFF.